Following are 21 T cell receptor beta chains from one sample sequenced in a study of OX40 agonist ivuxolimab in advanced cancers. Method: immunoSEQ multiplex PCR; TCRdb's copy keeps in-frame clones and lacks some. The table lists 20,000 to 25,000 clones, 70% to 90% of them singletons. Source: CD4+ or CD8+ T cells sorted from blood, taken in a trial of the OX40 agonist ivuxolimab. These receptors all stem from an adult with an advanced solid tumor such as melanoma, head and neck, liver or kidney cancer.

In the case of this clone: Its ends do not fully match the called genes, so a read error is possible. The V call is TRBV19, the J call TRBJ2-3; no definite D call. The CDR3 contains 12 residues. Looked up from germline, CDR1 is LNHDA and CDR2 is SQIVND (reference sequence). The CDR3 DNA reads TGTGCCAGTAGCAAAAGCAGAGATACGCAGTATTTT. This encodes CASSKSRDTQYF.

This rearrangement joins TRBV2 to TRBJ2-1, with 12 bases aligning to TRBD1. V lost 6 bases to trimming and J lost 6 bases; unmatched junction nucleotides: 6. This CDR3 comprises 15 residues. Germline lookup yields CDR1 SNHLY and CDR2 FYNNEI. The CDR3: CASRRDRGHRNEQFF. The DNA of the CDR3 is TGTGCCAGCAGGCGGGACAGGGGGCACCGCAATGAGCAGTTCTTC.

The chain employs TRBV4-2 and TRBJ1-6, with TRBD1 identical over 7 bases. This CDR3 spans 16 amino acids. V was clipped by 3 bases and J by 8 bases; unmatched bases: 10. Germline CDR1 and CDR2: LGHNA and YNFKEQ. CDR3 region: CASSQKRQGGYSPLHF. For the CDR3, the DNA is TGTGCCAGCAGCCAGAAACGACAGGGTGGGTATTCACCCCTCCACTTT.

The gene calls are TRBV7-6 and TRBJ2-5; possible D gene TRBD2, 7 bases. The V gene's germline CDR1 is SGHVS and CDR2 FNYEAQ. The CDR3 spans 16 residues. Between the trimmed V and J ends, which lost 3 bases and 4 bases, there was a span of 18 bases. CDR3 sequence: CASSLSWGGQGETQYF. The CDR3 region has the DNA TGTGCCAGCAGCTTGTCGTGGGGGGGCCAGGGAGAGACCCAGTACTTC.

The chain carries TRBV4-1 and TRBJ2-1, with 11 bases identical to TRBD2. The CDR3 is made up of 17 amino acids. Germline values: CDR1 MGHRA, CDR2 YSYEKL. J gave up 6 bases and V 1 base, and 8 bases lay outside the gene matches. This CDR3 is CASSQGIAGGPLNEQFF. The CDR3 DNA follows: TGCGCCAGCAGCCAAGGGATAGCGGGGGGGCCCCTCAATGAGCAGTTCTTC.

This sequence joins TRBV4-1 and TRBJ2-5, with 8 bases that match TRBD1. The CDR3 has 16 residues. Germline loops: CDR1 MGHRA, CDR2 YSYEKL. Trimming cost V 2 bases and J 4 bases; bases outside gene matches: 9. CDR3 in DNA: TGCGCCAGCAGCCAACGGTGGCAGGGGGCTGGAGAGACCCAGTACTTC. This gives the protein CASSQRWQGAGETQYF.

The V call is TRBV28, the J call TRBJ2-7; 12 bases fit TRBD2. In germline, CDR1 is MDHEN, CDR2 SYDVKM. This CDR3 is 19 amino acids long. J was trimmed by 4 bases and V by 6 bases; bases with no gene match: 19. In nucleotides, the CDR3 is TGTGCCAGCAGCTCCGACCTAGCGGGGGGGCCGTTTGTTTTTTACGAGCAGTACTTC. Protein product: CASSSDLAGGPFVFYEQYF. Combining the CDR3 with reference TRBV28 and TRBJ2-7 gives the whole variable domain DVKVTQSSRYLVKRTGEKVFLECVQDMDHENMFWYRQDPGLGLRLIYFSYDVKMKEKGDIPEGYSVSREKKERFSLILESASTNQTSMYLCASSSDLAGGPFVFYEQYFGPGTRLTVT.

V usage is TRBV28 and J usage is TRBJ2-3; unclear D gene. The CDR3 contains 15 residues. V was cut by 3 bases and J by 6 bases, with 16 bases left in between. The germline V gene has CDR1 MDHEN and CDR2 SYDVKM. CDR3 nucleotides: TGTGCCAGCAGTTTCCCCAGACCTGGATCGGATACGCAGTATTTT. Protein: CASSFPRPGSDTQYF. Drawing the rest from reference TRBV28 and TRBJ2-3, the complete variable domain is DVKVTQSSRYLVKRTGEKVFLECVQDMDHENMFWYRQDPGLGLRLIYFSYDVKMKEKGDIPEGYSVSREKKERFSLILESASTNQTSMYLCASSFPRPGSDTQYFGPGTRLTVL.

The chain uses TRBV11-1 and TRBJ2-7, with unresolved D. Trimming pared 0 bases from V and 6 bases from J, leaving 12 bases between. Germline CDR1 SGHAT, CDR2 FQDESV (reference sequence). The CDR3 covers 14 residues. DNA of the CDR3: TGTGCCAGCAGCTTAGCACATTGGGCCTTCGAGCAGTACTTC. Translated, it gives CASSLAHWAFEQYF.

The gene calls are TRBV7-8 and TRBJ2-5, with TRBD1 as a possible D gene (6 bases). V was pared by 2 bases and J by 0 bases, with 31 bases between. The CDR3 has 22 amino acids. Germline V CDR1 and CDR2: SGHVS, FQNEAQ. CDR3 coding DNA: TGTGCCAGCAGCTTACCTCAAACCCTTCACAGGGACGGAACCCATGACCAAGAGACCCAGTACTTC. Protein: CASSLPQTLHRDGTHDQETQYF.

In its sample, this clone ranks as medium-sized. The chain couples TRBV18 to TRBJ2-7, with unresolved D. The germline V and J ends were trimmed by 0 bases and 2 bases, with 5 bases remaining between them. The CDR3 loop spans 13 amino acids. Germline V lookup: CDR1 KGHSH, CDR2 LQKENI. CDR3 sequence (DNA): TGTGCCAGCTCACCACCCAGTACCTACGAGCAGTACTTC. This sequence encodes CASSPPSTYEQYF.

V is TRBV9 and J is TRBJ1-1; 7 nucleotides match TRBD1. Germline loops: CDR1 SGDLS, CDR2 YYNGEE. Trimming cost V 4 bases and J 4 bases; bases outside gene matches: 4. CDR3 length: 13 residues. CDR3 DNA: TGTGCCAGCAGCAGACAGGGCGGCACTGAAGCTTTCTTT. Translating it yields CASSRQGGTEAFF.

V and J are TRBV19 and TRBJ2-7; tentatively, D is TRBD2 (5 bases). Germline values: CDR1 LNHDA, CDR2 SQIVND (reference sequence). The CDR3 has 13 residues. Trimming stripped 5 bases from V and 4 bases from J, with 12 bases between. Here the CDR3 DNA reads TGTGCCAGTAGTGCCTTTTCGGGGTACGAGCAGTACTTC. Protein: CASSAFSGYEQYF.

The chain's CDR3 is CASSWQGVITEAFF. In DNA, the CDR3 is TGTGCCAGCAGCTGGCAGGGGGTTATTACTGAAGCTTTCTTT. The V gene is TRBV11-2, the J gene TRBJ1-1, with 7 bases identical to TRBD1. The V and J ends lost 4 bases and 5 bases, in that order; junction bases with no gene match: 7. Germline V CDR1 and CDR2: SGHAT, FQNNGV. The CDR3 has 14 residues.

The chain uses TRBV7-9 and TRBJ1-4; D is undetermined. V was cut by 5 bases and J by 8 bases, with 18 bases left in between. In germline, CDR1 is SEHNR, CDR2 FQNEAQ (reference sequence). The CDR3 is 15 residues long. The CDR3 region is CASSRHRALEEKLFF. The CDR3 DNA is TGTGCCAGCAGCCGGCATCGGGCCCTGGAGGAAAAACTGTTTTTT.

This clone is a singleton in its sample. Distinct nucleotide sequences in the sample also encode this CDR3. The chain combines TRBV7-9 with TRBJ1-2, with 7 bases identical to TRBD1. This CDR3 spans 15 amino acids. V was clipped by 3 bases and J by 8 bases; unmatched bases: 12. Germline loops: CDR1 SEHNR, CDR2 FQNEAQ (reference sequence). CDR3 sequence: CASSFTPGAGGGYTF. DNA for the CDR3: TGTGCCAGCAGCTTTACTCCGGGGGCAGGGGGGGGCTACACCTTC. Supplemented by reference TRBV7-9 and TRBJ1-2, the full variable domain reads DTGVSQNPRHKITKRGQNVTFRCDPISEHNRLYWYRQTLGQGPEFLTYFQNEAQLEKSRLLSDRFSAERPKGSFSTLEIQRTEQGDSAMYLCASSFTPGAGGGYTFGSGTRLTVV.

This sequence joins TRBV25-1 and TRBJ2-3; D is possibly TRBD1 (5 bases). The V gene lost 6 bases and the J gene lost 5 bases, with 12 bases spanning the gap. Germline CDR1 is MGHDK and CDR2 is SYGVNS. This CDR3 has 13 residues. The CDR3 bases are TGTGCCAGCAGCCGAGGAACAGGAGATACGCAGTATTTT. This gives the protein CASSRGTGDTQYF. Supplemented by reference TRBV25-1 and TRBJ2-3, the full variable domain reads EADIYQTPRYLVIGTGKKITLECSQTMGHDKMYWYQQDPGMELHLIHYSYGVNSTEKGDLSSESTVSRIRTEHFPLTLESARPSHTSQYLCASSRGTGDTQYFGPGTRLTVL.

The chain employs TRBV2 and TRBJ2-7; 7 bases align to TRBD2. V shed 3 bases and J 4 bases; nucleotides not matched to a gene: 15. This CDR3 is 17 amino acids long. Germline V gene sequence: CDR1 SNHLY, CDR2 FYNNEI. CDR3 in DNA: TGTGCCAGCAGTGAGTGGGCGGGAGCTTACACCGCGTACGAGCAGTACTTC. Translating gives CASSEWAGAYTAYEQYF.

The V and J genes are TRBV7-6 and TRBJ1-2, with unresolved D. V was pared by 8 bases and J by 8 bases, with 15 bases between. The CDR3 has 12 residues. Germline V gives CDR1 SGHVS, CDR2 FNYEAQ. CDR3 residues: CASFDTLSGYTF. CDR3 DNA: TGTGCCAGCTTCGACACCCTTTCCGGCTACACCTTC.

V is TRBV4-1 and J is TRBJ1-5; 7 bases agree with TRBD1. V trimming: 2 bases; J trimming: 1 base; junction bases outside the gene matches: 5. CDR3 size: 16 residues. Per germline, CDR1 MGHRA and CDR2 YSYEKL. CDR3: CASSQKIQGSNQPQHF. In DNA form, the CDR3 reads TGCGCCAGCAGCCAAAAAATACAGGGGAGCAATCAGCCCCAGCATTTT.

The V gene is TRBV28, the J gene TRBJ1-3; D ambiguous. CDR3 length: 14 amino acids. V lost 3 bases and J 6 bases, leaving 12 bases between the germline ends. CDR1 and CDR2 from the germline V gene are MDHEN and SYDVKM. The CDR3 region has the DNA TGTGCCAGCAGTTTCGGCGGGCGCGAAAACACCATATATTTT. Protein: CASSFGGRENTIYF. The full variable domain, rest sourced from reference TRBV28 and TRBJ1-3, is DVKVTQSSRYLVKRTGEKVFLECVQDMDHENMFWYRQDPGLGLRLIYFSYDVKMKEKGDIPEGYSVSREKKERFSLILESASTNQTSMYLCASSFGGRENTIYFGEGSWLTVV.